Detailed here is one T cell receptor beta chain. Methods used by the authors: Nucleated cell counts were estimated from reference gene primer amplification. Clones were read by immunoSEQ multiplex PCR, and TCRdb kept only the in-frame ones, dropping some. The V and J calls and clone size come from that table; D and trimming were worked out from the DNA. The sample gives 85,000 to 110,000 clones, nearly 90% of which show up once; approximately 3.1% is in the top ten. Trimming removed 8 bases from V and 5 bases from J; junction bases left unmatched: 11. The germline CDR1 and CDR2 sequences are SNHLY and FYNNEI. The CDR3 totals 14 residues. The record originates from a study of blood T cell repertoires in COVID-19. For the study at large: PBMCs, B-cell-depleted T cells, or T cells were the source of the cDNA or gDNA that made up the material.

This chain links TRBV2 with TRBJ2-7; 8 nucleotides align to TRBD2. This TCR came from a man aged 45-65 years in a cohort sampled during active COVID-19. The sample was peripheral blood. This chain's CDR3 is CASHRGGLQNEQYF. CDR3 DNA: TGTGCCAGCCACCGGGGGGGCCTCCAGAACGAGCAGTACTTC.